This T cell receptor beta chain was captured in a study of blood T cells in healthy people across ages. Overall study results and limits: Estimated diversity that came from one million T cells was considered an underestimate.

With a J-beta primer mix and a sample-barcoded 5' primer, a second PCR ran about 6 to 11 cycles. TCRdb reprocessed the 5' RACE reads with MiXCR, giving one entry per CDR3 protein. The table has 850,000 to 1,000,000 distinct CDR3 sequences, roughly 50% seen once. CDR3 size: 15 residues. Germline V gives CDR1 SGHDT, CDR2 YYEEEE. The V segment lost 0 bases and the J segment 6 bases; nucleotides outside the gene matches: 9. Total RNA was isolated from each sample in quantities of at least 6 micrograms. To note about this clonotype: What it binds is unknown.

The TCR originated in a man in his thirties or forties in good health. The J gene is TRBJ2-7, the V gene TRBV5-6, with TRBD1 matching 7 bases. The sample consisted of blood. CDR3 coding DNA: TGTGCCAGCAGCTTGGGTTCCGTGACAGGGCTCGAGCAGTACTTC. Amino acids: CASSLGSVTGLEQYF. Filled out from reference TRBV5-6 and TRBJ2-7, the complete variable domain reads DAGVTQSPTHLIKTRGQQVTLRCSPKSGHDTVSWYQQALGQGPQFIFQYYEEEERQRGNFPDRFSGHQFPNYSSELNVNALLLGDSALYLCASSLGSVTGLEQYFGPGTRLTVT.